The 5 T cell receptor beta chains in this list originate from one sample, sequenced in a study of cytomegalovirus exposure and HLA in healthy donors. A multiplex PCR was run with 60 Vbeta primers and 13 Jbeta primers. Clones were read by immunoSEQ multiplex PCR, and TCRdb kept only the in-frame ones, dropping some. The table includes about 180,000 clones, just under 80% detected once. The sample consisted of PBMCs. The origin of the receptors is a woman between 50 and 59 years old in good health and CMV-seropositive.

The chain combines TRBV30 with TRBJ1-4, with D possibly TRBD1 on 6 matching bases. The V and J ends lost 6 bases and 0 bases respectively, with 11 bases between them. The length of the CDR3 is 14 residues. Germline V gene lookup returns CDR1 GTSNPN and CDR2 SVGIG (reference sequence). Here the CDR3 DNA reads TGTGCCTGCCAACGGACAGCAACTAATGAAAAACTGTTTTTT. Protein sequence: CACQRTATNEKLFF.

V is TRBV6-5 and J is TRBJ1-1, with TRBD1 as a possible D gene (6 bases). The CDR3 length is 15 residues. Germline values: CDR1 MNHEY, CDR2 SVGAGI. Trimming took 6 bases from V and 0 from J, leaving 14 bases between them. The chain's CDR3 is CASRLYGTLNTEAFF. CDR3 DNA sequence: TGTGCCAGCAGGTTATACGGGACACTGAACACTGAAGCTTTCTTT.

The chain joins TRBV7-2 to TRBJ2-3; 7 nucleotides match TRBD2. Germline V gene data show CDR1 as SGHTA and CDR2 as FQGNSA. V lost 5 bases, J lost 3 bases, and 8 bases stayed unmatched. This CDR3 has 15 residues. Here the CDR3 reads CASSPQWGGTDTQYF. The DNA for the CDR3 is TGTGCCAGCAGCCCCCAGTGGGGAGGGACAGATACGCAGTATTTT.

The V and J genes are TRBV4-2 and TRBJ1-4, with 11 bases fitting TRBD1. CDR3 length: 17 residues. Germline lookup yields CDR1 LGHNA and CDR2 YNFKEQ. V shed 0 bases and J 7 bases; nucleotides not matched to a gene: 7. In DNA, the CDR3 is TGTGCCAGCAGCCAAGAAGGGGACAGGGGGGCAGGTGAAAAACTGTTTTTT. Its translation: CASSQEGDRGAGEKLFF.

V usage is TRBV5-4 and J usage is TRBJ2-5; D is uncertain. Germline V gene sequence: CDR1 SGHNT, CDR2 YYREEE (reference sequence). CDR3 length: 11 amino acids. V lost 7 bases, J lost 5 bases, and 9 bases lay in between. CDR3 region: CASVHEETQYF. The CDR3 nucleotides are TGTGCCAGCGTCCATGAGGAGACCCAGTACTTC.